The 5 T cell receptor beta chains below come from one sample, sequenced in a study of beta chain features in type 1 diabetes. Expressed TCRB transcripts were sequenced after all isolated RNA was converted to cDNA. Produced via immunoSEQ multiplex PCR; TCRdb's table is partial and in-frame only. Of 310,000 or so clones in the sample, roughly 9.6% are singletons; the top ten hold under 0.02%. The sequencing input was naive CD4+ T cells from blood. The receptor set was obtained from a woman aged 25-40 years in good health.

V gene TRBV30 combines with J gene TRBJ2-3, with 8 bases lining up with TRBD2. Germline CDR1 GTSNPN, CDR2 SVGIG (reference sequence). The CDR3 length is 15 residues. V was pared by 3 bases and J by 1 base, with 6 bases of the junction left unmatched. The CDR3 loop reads CAWSKKGLGTDTQYF. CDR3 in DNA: TGTGCCTGGAGCAAAAAGGGACTAGGCACAGATACGCAGTATTTT.

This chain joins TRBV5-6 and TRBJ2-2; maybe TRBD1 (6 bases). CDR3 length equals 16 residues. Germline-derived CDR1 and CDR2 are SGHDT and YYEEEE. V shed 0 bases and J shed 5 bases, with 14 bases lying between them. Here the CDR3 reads CASSLAGQSGTGELFF. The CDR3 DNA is TGTGCCAGCAGCTTGGCAGGACAGTCTGGGACCGGGGAGCTGTTTTTT.

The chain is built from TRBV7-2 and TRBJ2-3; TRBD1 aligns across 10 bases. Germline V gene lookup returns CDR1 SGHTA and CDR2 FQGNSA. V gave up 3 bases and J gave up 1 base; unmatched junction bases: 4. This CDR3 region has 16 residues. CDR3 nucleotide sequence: TGTGCCAGCAGCTTTCCCGGGACAGGGGGCACAGATACGCAGTATTTT. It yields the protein CASSFPGTGGTDTQYF.

The CDR3: CASSLDQGNTEAFF. The CDR3 DNA sequence: TGTGCCAGCAGCTTAGATCAGGGGAACACTGAAGCTTTCTTT. The rearrangement joins TRBV11-3 to TRBJ1-1; TRBD1 might be the D (5 bases). Germline CDR1 and CDR2: SGHNT and YENEEA. The CDR3 spans 14 residues. V was shortened by 0 bases and J by 1 base, with 6 bases between the two germline ends. Full variable domain (outside the CDR3, taken from reference TRBV11-3 and TRBJ1-1): EAGVVQSPRYKIIEKKQPVAFWCNPISGHNTLYWYLQNLGQGPELLIRYENEEAVDDSQLPKDRFSAERLKGVDSTLKIQPAELGDSAVYLCASSLDQGNTEAFFGQGTRLTVV.

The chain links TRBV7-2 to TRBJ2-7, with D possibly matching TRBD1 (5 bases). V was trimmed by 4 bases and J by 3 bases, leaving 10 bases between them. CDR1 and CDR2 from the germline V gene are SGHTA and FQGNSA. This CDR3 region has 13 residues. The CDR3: CASSSKGFYEQYF. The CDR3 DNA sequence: TGTGCCAGCAGCTCAAAGGGGTTCTACGAGCAGTACTTC.